This is a list of T cell receptor beta chains from one sample in a study of CD8 T cells in Susac syndrome. TCRdb analysed the immunoSEQ multiplex PCR reads with MiXCR anew, one entry per CDR3 protein. The sample has 25,000 to 30,000 distinct CDR3 sequences, 94% seen once; the top ten hold 0.25% to 0.35%. The sequenced material came from CD8+ T cells from PBMCs. Receptors were obtained from a human donor in good health. The CDR3 runs from the conserved cysteine through the conserved F or W. The D gene is left open where the match is weak. Some rows mark clone size as missing; the rest say once, few, many or name a class of expanded clone.

V gene,J gene,D gene,clone size,CDR3 DNA,CDR3 protein
TRBV9,TRBJ1-2,-,-,TGTGCCAGCAGCGCTCCCCGGGGGACTAACTATGGCTACACCTTC,CASSAPRGTNYGYTF
TRBV12-3/TRBV12-4,TRBJ2-5,TRBD2,-,TGTGCCAGCAGCTCACTAGCGGGGGGGCCAGGAGAGACCCAGTACTTC,CASSSLAGGPGETQYF
TRBV10-2,TRBJ1-1,-,-,TGCGCCAGCAGTGTTACGGCTAACACTGAAGCTTTCTTT,CASSVTANTEAFF
TRBV6-1,TRBJ1-1,-,once,TGTGCCAGCAGTGTGAGGAGGGGCTTAGCTGAAGCTTTCTTT,CASSVRRGLAEAFF
TRBV6-2/TRBV6-3,TRBJ2-1,-,-,TGTGCCAGCAGTTACGGGTCCCACAATGAGCAGTTCTTC,CASSYGSHNEQFF
TRBV5-6,TRBJ2-2,-,-,TGTGCCAGCAGCCAGCAGGGTTCCGGGGAGCTGTTTTTT,CASSQQGSGELFF
TRBV12-5,TRBJ1-2,-,-,TGTGCTAGTGGCCCTCAAAATCGTGGTTACGGCTCTAATGGCTACACCTTC,CASGPQNRGYGSNGYTF
TRBV4-3,TRBJ2-1,-,-,TGCGCCAGCAGTGGGGAGGGGGCCTACAATGAGCAGTTCTTC,CASSGEGAYNEQFF
TRBV10-3,TRBJ1-2,-,-,TGTGCCATCAGTGAGTCGCCACAGGGAAGGGATGGCTACACCTTC,CAISESPQGRDGYTF
TRBV6-2/TRBV6-3,TRBJ2-3,-,-,TGTGCCAGCAGTTACCCGACAGATTCTCCAGGGGATACGCAGTATTTT,CASSYPTDSPGDTQYF
TRBV6-5,TRBJ2-3,-,-,TGTGCCAGCAGTTACTCAGGGGGAGCCGACACAGATACGCAGTATTTT,CASSYSGGADTDTQYF
TRBV19,TRBJ1-1,TRBD1,-,TGTGCCAGTAGTCGGGACAGGGAGAACACTGAAGCTTTCTTT,CASSRDRENTEAFF
TRBV13,TRBJ2-7,-,-,TGTGCCAGCAGCTTGGACGGGAACTCCTACGAGCAGTACTTC,CASSLDGNSYEQYF
TRBV6-2/TRBV6-3,TRBJ1-5,-,-,TGTGCCAGCAGTTACCGGATCAATCAGCCCCAGCATTTT,CASSYRINQPQHF
TRBV5-1,TRBJ2-3,TRBD1,few,TGCGCCAGCAGCTTGGACAGGGGGAAAGCAGATACGCAGTATTTT,CASSLDRGKADTQYF
TRBV11-2,TRBJ1-6,-,-,TGTGCCAGCAGCCTGGGACTGCATAATTCACCCCTCCACTTT,CASSLGLHNSPLHF
TRBV7-2,TRBJ2-3,-,-,TGTGCCAGCAGCTTAGAGGACGGGACAGATACGCAGTATTTT,CASSLEDGTDTQYF
TRBV12-3/TRBV12-4,TRBJ2-7,TRBD1,-,TGTGCCAGCAGTTTTGGGGCAGGGGGTTACGAGCAGTACTTC,CASSFGAGGYEQYF
TRBV14,TRBJ2-7,TRBD1,-,TGTGCCAGCAGCCCCCTTAAGGGGGCAGGTTGGTACGAGCAGTACTTC,CASSPLKGAGWYEQYF
TRBV11-2,TRBJ1-4,-,once,TGTGCCAGCAGCTTATACATTACCTTGACAGTTACTGAAAAACTGTTTTTT,CASSLYITLTVTEKLFF
TRBV6-1,TRBJ1-2,TRBD1,-,TGTGCCAGCAGTCCCCGGGACAGGAGTTACTATGGCTACACCTTC,CASSPRDRSYYGYTF
TRBV27,TRBJ2-3,TRBD1,-,TGTGCCAGCAGTTTTACCGGGACAGGGGTTGGAGATACGCAGTATTTT,CASSFTGTGVGDTQYF
TRBV20-1,TRBJ2-7,TRBD2,-,TGCAGTGCTAAAGATGGACTAGCCCACGAGCAGTACTTC,CSAKDGLAHEQYF
TRBV20-1,TRBJ2-5,-,-,TGCAGTGCTAGAGAAGACACCCAAGAGACCCAGTACTTC,CSAREDTQETQYF
TRBV6-2/TRBV6-3,TRBJ2-5,-,-,TGTGCCAGCAGTAGGACCAGGTTATACGAGACCCAGTACTTC,CASSRTRLYETQYF
TRBV15,TRBJ2-3,-,-,TGTGCCACCGAAGACAGGCTTACAGATACGCAGTATTTT,CATEDRLTDTQYF
TRBV4-3,TRBJ2-7,TRBD2,-,TGCGCCAGCAGCCATTTTAGGGAGGGCGACGAGCAGTACTTC,CASSHFREGDEQYF
TRBV6-1,TRBJ1-1,-,once,TGTGCCAGCACGCAGGGAGGGAACACTGAAGCTTTCTTT,CASTQGGNTEAFF